The present T cell receptor (beta chain) was sequenced within a study of cytomegalovirus exposure and HLA in healthy donors. The study's findings and limits: A missense DCLRE1C variant was associated with V- and J-gene trimming of TCR beta chains in a later analysis, and an independent cohort replicated the association. The only immune exposure information that was available was CMV serostatus. Compared with the roughly 700-donor mean, an Asian-associated ancestry cluster reportedly had fewer N-insertions, according to a later analysis. Later, an analysis showed that TCR beta chains associated with HLA were more clonally expanded than others that were equally common.

In germline, CDR1 is MNHEY, CDR2 SVGAGI. With V trimmed by 8 bases and J by 6 bases, 8 bases remained unmatched. The CDR3 is made up of 13 amino acids. A multiplex PCR was run with 60 Vbeta primers and 13 Jbeta primers. TCRdb keeps only in-frame clones here, not all; method: immunoSEQ multiplex PCR. Seen here are some 120,000 clones, 65% observed once, and the top ten hold roughly 9.7%. Notes on this clone: Antigen: not known.

The sequenced sample was PBMCs. This sequence was found in a woman aged 40-49 years in good health and CMV-seropositive. The chain recombines TRBV6-5 with TRBJ2-3; 7 positions agree with TRBD1. CDR3 nucleotide sequence: TGTGCCAGCGGGATAGGGGGCATCGATACGCAGTATTTT. It specifies CASGIGGIDTQYF.